The TCR beta chain described here comes from a study of Ad26.COV2.S vaccination and SARS-CoV-2 variants. Study context: Donor was one of the participants in the Ad26.COV2.S arm of the COV1001 trial. Ad26.COV2.S shots went into the muscle once or twice, 56 days apart. Study outcomes and limitations: An underestimation of total T cell responses may have resulted from the TCR breadth and depth analyses.

TCRdb keeps only in-frame clones here, not all; method: immunoSEQ multiplex PCR. The sample lists about 460,000 clones, 89% seen once, with around 1.8% in the top ten. Described treatment: 19 received Ad26.COV2.S at low or high dose, single or two shots; five or six received placebo; per-sample allocation not given. Day 63 following the first vaccine or placebo injection was when the samples were taken. The administered vaccine (an Ad26 vector) expressed Wuhan-strain SARS-CoV-2 spike. Per germline, CDR1 MGHDK and CDR2 SYGVNS. V lost 5 bases, J lost 4 bases, and 6 bases stayed unmatched. The CDR3 runs 14 residues. On this clone: Its antigen is currently unknown.

This specimen was peripheral blood, taken in a trial of Ad26.COV2.S vaccine versus placebo. The source of this sequence is a person aged 18-65 years who received the Ad26.COV2.S COVID-19 vaccine or a placebo. J is TRBJ2-7 and V is TRBV25-1; TRBD1 aligns across 9 bases. The DNA of the CDR3 is TGTGCCAGCAGTCCGGGACAGGGTGTATACGAGCAGTACTTC. This translates into CASSPGQGVYEQYF.